The T cell receptor beta chain described here comes from a study of cytomegalovirus exposure and HLA in healthy donors. Germline V gives CDR1 SSHAT, CDR2 FNYEAQ (reference sequence). This CDR3 spans 15 amino acids. The PCR employed 60 Vbeta primers together with 13 Jbeta primers. Clones were read by immunoSEQ multiplex PCR, and TCRdb kept only the in-frame ones, dropping some. The top ten hold 1.5% to 2% of the sample, which has about 250,000 clones, about nine tenths seen once. In regard to this clone: The junction does not match germline at one end; this may be a read error.

The sample comprised PBMCs. The sequence came from a girl aged 2 to 9 in good health and CMV-seronegative. The rearrangement links TRBV7-7 to TRBJ2-1; 11 bases are a match to TRBD1. The CDR3 spells CASSQGQGVYNEQFF. DNA for the CDR3: TGTGCTAGCAGCCAGGGACAGGGGGTGTACAATGAGCAGTTCTTC.